Presented here are 24 T cell receptor beta chains from one specimen sequenced in a study of cytomegalovirus exposure and HLA in healthy donors. Clones were read by immunoSEQ multiplex PCR, and TCRdb kept only the in-frame ones, dropping some. The sample yields 150,000 to 200,000 clones, more than 75% seen once. The specimen was PBMCs. The receptors derive from a woman under 30 in good health and CMV-seronegative.

The chain carries TRBV5-1 and TRBJ1-4; D possibly corresponds to TRBD1 (6 bases). The CDR3 covers 14 residues. V gave up 2 bases and J gave up 7 bases, with 12 bases separating them. Per the germline V gene, CDR1 is SGHRS and CDR2 is YFSETQ. The CDR3 sequence: CASSLGGRFEKLFF. The CDR3 region has the DNA TGCGCCAGCAGCTTAGGGGGACGTTTTGAAAAACTGTTTTTT.

V is TRBV5-6 and J is TRBJ1-6, with D possibly TRBD1 on 5 matching bases. V lost 1 base to trimming and J lost 5 bases, with 13 bases between them. CDR3 length equals 16 residues. Germline loops: CDR1 SGHDT, CDR2 YYEEEE. The DNA for the CDR3 is TGTGCCAGCAGCTTGTATAAGGGGTCGAATAATTCACCCCTCCACTTT. Residues: CASSLYKGSNNSPLHF.

The V call is TRBV19, the J call TRBJ2-6, with 7 nucleotides matching TRBD1. Unmatched junction bases numbered 5, after V lost 4 bases and J lost 2 bases. The CDR3 loop spans 16 amino acids. Germline lookup yields CDR1 LNHDA and CDR2 SQIVND (reference sequence). The CDR3 coding sequence is TGTGCCAGTAGTAATATACAGGGGACTGGGGCCAACGTCCTGACTTTC. Its protein is CASSNIQGTGANVLTF.

This chain links TRBV6-5 with TRBJ1-1; tentatively, D is TRBD1 (6 bases). V was trimmed by 9 bases and J by 0 bases, leaving 14 bases between them. Germline V gene data show CDR1 as MNHEY and CDR2 as SVGAGI. The CDR3 is 14 residues long. Here the CDR3 DNA reads TGTGCCAGTTCCTGGACAGAGCTGAACACTGAAGCTTTCTTT. Residues: CASSWTELNTEAFF.

This chain links TRBV27 with TRBJ2-5, with D possibly matching TRBD1 (5 bases). Germline lookup yields CDR1 MNHEY and CDR2 SMNVEV (reference sequence). The CDR3 totals 15 residues. V shed 5 bases and J shed 5 bases, with 18 bases lying between them. The CDR3 protein is CASSPGLGTVETQYF. Here the CDR3 DNA reads TGTGCCAGCAGTCCAGGGCTGGGCACGGTGGAGACCCAGTACTTC.

The genes are TRBV2 and TRBJ2-4; D perhaps matches TRBD1 (6 bases). This CDR3 spans 18 amino acids. Between the trimmed V and J ends, which lost 6 bases and 0 bases, there was a span of 21 bases. Germline V CDR1 and CDR2: SNHLY, FYNNEI. CDR3 nucleotides: TGTGCCAGCAGCACTAACCGGGACACTATACTAGCCAAAAACATTCAGTACTTC. Its protein product is CASSTNRDTILAKNIQYF.

This clone has a handful of counts. This chain joins TRBV18 and TRBJ1-2, with D possibly matching TRBD1 (6 bases). The CDR3 is made up of 15 amino acids. V lost 4 bases, J lost 2 bases, and 14 bases lay in between. Per the germline V gene, CDR1 is KGHSH and CDR2 is LQKENI. The CDR3 DNA reads TGTGCCAGCTCACTTAGTATGACAGGCAACTATGGCTACACCTTC. This translates into CASSLSMTGNYGYTF. Based on the CDR3 plus reference TRBV18 and TRBJ1-2, the full variable domain is NAGVMQNPRHLVRRRGQEARLRCSPMKGHSHVYWYRQLPEEGLKFMVYLQKENIIDESGMPKERFSAEFPKEGPSILRIQQVVRGDSAAYFCASSLSMTGNYGYTFGSGTRLTVV.

V usage is TRBV5-1 and J usage is TRBJ2-1, with a tentative D call TRBD1 (6 bases). Between the trimmed V and J ends, which lost 3 bases and 0 bases, there was a span of 16 bases. Germline lookup yields CDR1 SGHRS and CDR2 YFSETQ. CDR3 length: 17 residues. The CDR3, as DNA: TGCGCCAGCAGCTCGCATGGGGGCACGAGCTCCTACAATGAGCAGTTCTTC. It encodes CASSSHGGTSSYNEQFF.

This chain connects TRBV30 to TRBJ1-2; D remains unclear. The CDR3 totals 15 residues. Germline values: CDR1 GTSNPN, CDR2 SVGIG (reference sequence). Trimming shortened V by 1 base and J by 0 bases, and 12 bases separated the two germline ends. CDR3 in amino acids: CAWSGQTLANYGYTF. As DNA, the CDR3 is TGTGCCTGGAGTGGGCAGACATTAGCTAACTATGGCTACACCTTC.

The gene calls are TRBV7-2 and TRBJ2-3; D might be TRBD1 (5 bases). The CDR3 extends over 16 amino acids. Trimming took 5 bases from V and 3 from J, leaving 18 bases between them. Germline CDR1 is SGHTA and CDR2 is FQGNSA. CDR3: CASSPLTRGATDTQYF. The DNA of the CDR3 is TGTGCCAGCAGCCCCCTGACTCGTGGGGCGACAGATACGCAGTATTTT.

The genes are TRBV27 and TRBJ1-2, with a weak D call TRBD1 (5 bases). Germline lookup yields CDR1 MNHEY and CDR2 SMNVEV (reference sequence). V was cut by 4 bases and J by 8 bases, with 17 bases left in between. The CDR3 loop spans 14 amino acids. The CDR3 DNA reads TGTGCCAGCAGTTACCACGGGGGGTTGCAAGGCTACACCTTC. Protein: CASSYHGGLQGYTF.

The rearrangement joins TRBV29-1 to TRBJ2-5; TRBD2 matches at 8 bases. V dropped 7 bases and J dropped 2; count of bases not matched to a gene: 9. The CDR3 totals 14 residues. Germline loops: CDR1 SQVTM, CDR2 ANQGSEA. CDR3 DNA: TGCAGCGCCCGGACTAGCAGGAATCAAGAGACCCAGTACTTC. Translating it yields CSARTSRNQETQYF.

The chain couples TRBV6-1 to TRBJ2-7, with 8 bases lining up with TRBD2. Germline CDR1 reads MNHNS; CDR2 reads SASEGT. V was pared by 7 bases and J by 1 base, with 9 bases of the junction left unmatched. This CDR3 is built from 15 residues. In DNA, the CDR3 is TGTGCCAGCAAAATTAGCGGGACAAATTCCTACGAGCAGTACTTC. Translated: CASKISGTNSYEQYF.

V is TRBV19 and J is TRBJ2-1; tentative D call: TRBD1 (5 bases). V was shortened by 6 bases and J by 8 bases, with 14 bases between the two germline ends. Germline CDR1 LNHDA, CDR2 SQIVND (reference sequence). The CDR3 spans 13 residues. CDR3 in amino acids: CASRINQGHEQFF. CDR3 sequence (DNA): TGTGCCAGTAGGATTAACCAGGGCCATGAGCAGTTCTTC.

V and J are TRBV19 and TRBJ2-1; 10 nucleotides match TRBD2. CDR1 is LNHDA and CDR2 is SQIVND in the germline V gene (reference sequence). The CDR3 totals 12 residues. V shed 7 bases and J 8 bases; nucleotides not matched to a gene: 2. The CDR3 DNA is TGTGCCAGTATAGGACTAGCGGATGAGCAGTTCTTC. It encodes CASIGLADEQFF.

In this sample, this clone turned up once. V is TRBV6-5 and J is TRBJ2-5; D is ambiguous. V lost 0 bases to trimming and J lost 3 bases, with 8 bases between them. The CDR3 totals 14 residues. Germline CDR1 and CDR2: MNHEY and SVGAGI. The CDR3 sequence: CASSYSTIEETQYF. The CDR3, as DNA: TGTGCCAGCAGTTACTCAACTATCGAAGAGACCCAGTACTTC.

The chain employs TRBV5-1 and TRBJ2-7; 8 bases line up with TRBD2. V lost 4 bases and J lost 5; bases outside the gene matches: 8. Per germline, CDR1 SGHRS and CDR2 YFSETQ. This CDR3 has 14 residues. The CDR3 reads CASSPPSGGHEQYF. The CDR3 DNA is TGCGCCAGCAGCCCACCGTCGGGGGGGCACGAGCAGTACTTC.

The chain joins TRBV4-2 to TRBJ1-5; TRBD1 matches at 10 bases. V dropped 1 base and J dropped 7; count of bases not matched to a gene: 10. The V gene's germline CDR1 is LGHNA and CDR2 YNFKEQ. The CDR3 has 17 amino acids. CDR3: CASSQVSGQGIGQPQHF. CDR3 coding DNA: TGTGCCAGCAGCCAAGTGTCGGGACAGGGGATAGGGCAGCCCCAGCATTTT.

The rearrangement uses TRBV7-2 and TRBJ1-6; TRBD1 is a possible D gene (5 bases). Germline CDR1 SGHTA, CDR2 FQGNSA. V was cut by 1 base and J by 11 bases, with 12 bases left in between. This CDR3 is built from 14 residues. The CDR3 coding sequence is TGTGCCAGCAGCTTAGGAAGGGGTGGCGCACCCCTCCACTTT. Its translation is CASSLGRGGAPLHF.

The genes are TRBV29-1 and TRBJ1-1; D gene uncertain. CDR3 length: 11 amino acids. V was clipped by 5 bases and J by 7 bases, with 11 bases between them. Germline assignment: CDR1 SQVTM and CDR2 ANQGSEA. CDR3 sequence (DNA): TGCAGCGTTATCCGGGTAGATGAAGCTTTCTTT. It specifies CSVIRVDEAFF.

The rearrangement uses TRBV5-1 and TRBJ2-5; D is unclear. The CDR3 sequence is 12 residues long. CDR1 and CDR2 from the germline V gene are SGHRS and YFSETQ. V lost 4 bases and J 0 bases, leaving 4 bases between the germline ends. CDR3: CASSPDQETQYF. CDR3 nucleotides: TGCGCCAGCAGCCCAGACCAAGAGACCCAGTACTTC.

This chain links TRBV12-5 with TRBJ2-1; no definite D call. From germline, CDR1 is LGHNT and CDR2 FRNRAP. Trimming removed 0 bases from V and 0 bases from J, with 9 bases in between. CDR3 length: 16 residues. For the CDR3, the DNA is TGTGCTAGTGGTTTGGTACGTGTCGGCTCCTACAATGAGCAGTTCTTC. Translated: CASGLVRVGSYNEQFF.

The V and J genes are TRBV7-8 and TRBJ1-1; 7 nucleotides agree with TRBD1. The V gene's germline CDR1 is SGHVS and CDR2 FQNEAQ. Trimming removed 5 bases from V and 7 bases from J; junction bases left unmatched: 10. This CDR3 contains 14 residues. This chain's CDR3 is CASSTQTGVGEAFF. The CDR3 DNA is TGTGCCAGCAGCACCCAAACAGGGGTCGGTGAAGCTTTCTTT.

V is TRBV11-2 and J is TRBJ2-3; the match to TRBD1 covers 9 bases. V trimming: 7 bases; J trimming: 1 base; junction bases outside the gene matches: 3. Germline CDR1 and CDR2: SGHAT and FQNNGV. This CDR3 comprises 14 residues. CDR3 coding DNA: TGTGCCAGCACCCGGGACAGGGGCACAGATACGCAGTATTTT. Residues: CASTRDRGTDTQYF.